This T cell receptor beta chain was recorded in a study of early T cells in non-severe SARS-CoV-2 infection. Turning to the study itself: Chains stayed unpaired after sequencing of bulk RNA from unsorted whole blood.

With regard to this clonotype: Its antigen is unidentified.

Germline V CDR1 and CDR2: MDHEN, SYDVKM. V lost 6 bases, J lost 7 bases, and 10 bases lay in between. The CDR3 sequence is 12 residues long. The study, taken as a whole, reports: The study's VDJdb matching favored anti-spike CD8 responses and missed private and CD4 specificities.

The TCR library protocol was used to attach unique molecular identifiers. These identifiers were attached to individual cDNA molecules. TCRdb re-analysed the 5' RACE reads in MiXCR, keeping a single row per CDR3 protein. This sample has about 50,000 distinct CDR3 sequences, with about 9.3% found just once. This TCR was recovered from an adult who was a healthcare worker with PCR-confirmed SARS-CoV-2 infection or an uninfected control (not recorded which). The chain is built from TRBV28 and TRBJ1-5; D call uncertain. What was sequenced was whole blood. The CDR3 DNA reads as TGTGCCAGCAGCGACCATGGACAGCCCCAGCATTTT. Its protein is CASSDHGQPQHF.